The T cell receptor beta chain under discussion was sequenced for a study of blood T cells in healthy people across ages. Combining a sample-barcoded 5' primer with a J-beta primer mix, a second PCR ran for roughly 7 to 12 cycles. TCRdb used MiXCR to reprocess the 5' RACE reads, holding one entry per CDR3 protein. This sample has approximately 850,000 distinct CDR3 sequences, with more than 45% found just once. The source of this sequence is a man aged 25-45 years in good health. The sample taken for sequencing was blood.

CDR3 sequence reads: CASSTAGVAYNEQFF. The CDR3, as DNA: TGTGCCAGCAGTACAGCGGGGGTCGCCTACAATGAGCAGTTCTTC. The chain uses TRBV2 and TRBJ2-1; 8 nucleotides align to TRBD2. The CDR3 contains 15 residues. Looked up from germline, CDR1 is SNHLY and CDR2 is FYNNEI. The junction had 5 bases not matched to a gene; V was cut back by 5 bases and J by 2 bases.